This TCR beta chain was sequenced during a study of human T cells and chemical hapten exposure. As for the study in general: Per-sample variation in TCR yield stemmed mainly from small pooled library volume differences. Study observations and caveats: The study found that PT1 expanded TCR counts correlated positively with patch test score. Once DPC sensitization occurred, TCRs above 1 in 1000 frequency showed no change.

Worth noting for this clonotype: Its antigen remains unidentified. Since the CDR3 does not end with the conserved phenylalanine or tryptophan, this likely comes from a read error.

The time point: pre-sensitization, week 0. The sample's treatment: therapeutic diphenylcyclopropenone sensitization with weekly scalp DPC. Source study methods: A typical sample had roughly 96,000 TCRs, with roughly 20,000 to 700,000 overall. TCRdb reprocessed the RACE reads with MiXCR, giving one entry per CDR3 protein. The authors' filters were not applied to this entry. The sample shows roughly 100,000 distinct CDR3 sequences, roughly 12% of them seen only once. The sample here was whole blood, taken in connection with sensitization to the hapten diphenylcyclopropenone (DPC). This sequence originates from a woman aged 45-59 years with alopecia areata. Some clones in this sample may be carry-over from other donors' samples.

The CDR3 nucleotides are TGTGCCAGCAGTGAATACCGCAGAAATCAGCCCCAGCATATT. Residues: CASSEYRRNQPQHI. V and J are TRBV25-1 and TRBJ1-5; the D is unclear. The V end lost 0 bases, the J end lost 4 bases, and 7 bases lay between the germline ends. Germline V CDR1 and CDR2: MGHDK, SYGVNS. This CDR3 comprises 14 residues.